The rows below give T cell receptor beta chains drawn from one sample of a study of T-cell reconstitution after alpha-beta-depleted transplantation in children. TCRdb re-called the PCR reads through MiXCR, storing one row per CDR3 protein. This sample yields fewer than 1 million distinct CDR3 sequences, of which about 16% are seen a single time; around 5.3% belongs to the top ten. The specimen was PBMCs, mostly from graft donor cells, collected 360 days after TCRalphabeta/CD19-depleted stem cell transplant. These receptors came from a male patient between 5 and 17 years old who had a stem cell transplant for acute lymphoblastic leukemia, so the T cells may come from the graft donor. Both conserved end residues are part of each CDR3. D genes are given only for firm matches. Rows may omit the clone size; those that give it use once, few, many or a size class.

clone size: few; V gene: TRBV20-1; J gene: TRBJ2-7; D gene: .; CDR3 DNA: TGCAGTGCTAGTATTGGTCCAGGCTCCTACGAGCAGTACTTC; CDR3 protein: CSASIGPGSYEQYF
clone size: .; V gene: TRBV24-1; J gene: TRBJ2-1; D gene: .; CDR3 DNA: TGTGCCACCAGCCCGGAAGGGAAGCGCCTTTTAGATGAGCAGTTCTTC; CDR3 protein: CATSPEGKRLLDEQFF
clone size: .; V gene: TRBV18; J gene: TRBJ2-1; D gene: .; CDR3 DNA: TGTGCCAGCTCACCAATCCACTACAATGAGCAGTTCTTC; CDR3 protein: CASSPIHYNEQFF
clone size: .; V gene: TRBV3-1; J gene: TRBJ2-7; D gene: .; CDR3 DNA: TGTGCCAGCAGCCAAGACTACAGGGTCGAGCAGTACTTC; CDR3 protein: CASSQDYRVEQYF
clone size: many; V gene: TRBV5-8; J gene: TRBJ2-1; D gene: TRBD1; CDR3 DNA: TGTGCCAGCAGCCCGACAGGGGGCGCATTCAATGAGCAGTTCTTC; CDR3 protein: CASSPTGGAFNEQFF
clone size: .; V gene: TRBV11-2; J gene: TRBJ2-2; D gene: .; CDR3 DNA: TGTGCCAGCAGCTTAGAGGGGCAGGGACGGACCGGGGAGCTGTTTTTT; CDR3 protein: CASSLEGQGRTGELFF
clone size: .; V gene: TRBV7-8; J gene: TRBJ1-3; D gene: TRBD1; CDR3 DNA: TGTGCCAGCAGCTTAGCTCGGACAGGCCCTGGAAACACCATATATTTT; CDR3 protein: CASSLARTGPGNTIYF
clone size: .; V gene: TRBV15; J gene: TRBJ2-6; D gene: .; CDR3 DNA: TGTGCCACCAGCAGAGATCCCCGAAAGGCTGGGGCCAACGTCCTGACTTTC; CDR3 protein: CATSRDPRKAGANVLTF
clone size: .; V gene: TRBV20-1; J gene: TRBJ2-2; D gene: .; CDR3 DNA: TGCAGTGCTAGACTAGCGATCGCGAACACCGGGGAGCTGTTTTTT; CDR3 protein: CSARLAIANTGELFF
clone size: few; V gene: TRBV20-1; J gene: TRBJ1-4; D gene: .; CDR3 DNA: TGCAGTGCTAGAGATCCAGGGAGAAGAACTAATGAAAAACTGTTTTTT; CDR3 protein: CSARDPGRRTNEKLFF
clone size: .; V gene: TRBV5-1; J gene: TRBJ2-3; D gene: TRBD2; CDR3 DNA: TGCGCCAGCAGCCCGGAAGGGACTAGCGGGATTCTCACAGATACGCAGTATTTT; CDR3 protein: CASSPEGTSGILTDTQYF
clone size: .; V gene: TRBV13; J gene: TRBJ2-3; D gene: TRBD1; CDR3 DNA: TGTGCCAGAACCCAGATCCTCCAGGGGGCCAGCACAGATACGCAGTATTTT; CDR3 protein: CARTQILQGASTDTQYF
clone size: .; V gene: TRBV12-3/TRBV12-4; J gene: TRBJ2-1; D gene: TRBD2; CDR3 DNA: TGTGCCAGCAGTTCCCAACCTCTAGCGGGCTTTTACAATGAGCAGTTCTTC; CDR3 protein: CASSSQPLAGFYNEQFF
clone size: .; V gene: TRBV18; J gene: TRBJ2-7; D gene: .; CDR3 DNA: TGTGCCAGCTCACCGCTGGGGGACGAGCAGTACTTC; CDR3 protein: CASSPLGDEQYF
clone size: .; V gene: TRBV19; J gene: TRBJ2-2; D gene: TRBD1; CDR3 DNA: TGTGCCAGTAGTACCACTTTCCGGGACAGAGGGAACACCGGGGAGCTGTTTTTT; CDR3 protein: CASSTTFRDRGNTGELFF
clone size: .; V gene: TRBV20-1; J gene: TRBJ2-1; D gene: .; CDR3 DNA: TGCAGTGCTAGGTCGGCGGGACCCAATGAGCAGTTCTTC; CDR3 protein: CSARSAGPNEQFF
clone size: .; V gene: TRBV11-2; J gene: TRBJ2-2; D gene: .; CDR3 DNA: TGTGCCAGCAGTTCTACAGGGCGGGACACCGGGGAGCTGTTTTTT; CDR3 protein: CASSSTGRDTGELFF
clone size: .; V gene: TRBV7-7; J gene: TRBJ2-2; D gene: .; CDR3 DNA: TGTGCCAGCAGCTTAGGGGGGTATGCGAACACCGGGGAGCTGTTTTTT; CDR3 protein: CASSLGGYANTGELFF
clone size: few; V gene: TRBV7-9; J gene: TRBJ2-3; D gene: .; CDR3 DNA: TGTGCCAGCAGGGGCGGGACTGTTTATACAGATACGCAGTATTTT; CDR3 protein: CASRGGTVYTDTQYF
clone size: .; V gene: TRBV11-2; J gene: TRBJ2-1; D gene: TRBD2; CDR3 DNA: TGTGCCAGCAGCTTAGTAGGGCTAGCGGGAGGAAGCTCCTACAATGAGCAGTTCTTC; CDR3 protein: CASSLVGLAGGSSYNEQFF
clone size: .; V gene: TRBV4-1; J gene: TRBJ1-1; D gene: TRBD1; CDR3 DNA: TGCGCCAGCAGCCAAAGGACAGGGGATGAAGCTTTCTTT; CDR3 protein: CASSQRTGDEAFF
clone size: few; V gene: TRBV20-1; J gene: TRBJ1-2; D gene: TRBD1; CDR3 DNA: TGCAGTGCCCGTGACAGGGTTTCCTATGGCTACACCTTC; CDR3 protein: CSARDRVSYGYTF
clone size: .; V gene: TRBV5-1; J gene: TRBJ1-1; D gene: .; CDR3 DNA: TGCGCCAGCAGCCCAGGGACGGGGGTGGACACTGAAGCTTTCTTT; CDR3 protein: CASSPGTGVDTEAFF
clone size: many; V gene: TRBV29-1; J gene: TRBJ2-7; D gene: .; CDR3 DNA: TGCAGCGTTGATGGCCCTGGACCCTACGAGCAGTACTTC; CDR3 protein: CSVDGPGPYEQYF
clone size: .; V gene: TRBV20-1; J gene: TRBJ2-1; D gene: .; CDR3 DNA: TGCAGTCGGGTGGCAGGGAGCAATGAGCAGTTCTTC; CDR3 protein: CSRVAGSNEQFF
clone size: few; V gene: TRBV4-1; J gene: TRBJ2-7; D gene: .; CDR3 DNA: TGCGCCAGCAGCCAAGGAAAAGGATTCGAGCAGTACTTC; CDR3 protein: CASSQGKGFEQYF
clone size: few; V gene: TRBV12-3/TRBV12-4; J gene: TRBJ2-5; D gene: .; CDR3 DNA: TGTGCCAGCAGTGGACTCTTGCTACGGACCCAGTACTTC; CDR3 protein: CASSGLLLRTQYF
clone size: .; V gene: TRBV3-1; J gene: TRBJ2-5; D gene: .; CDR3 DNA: TGTGCCAGCAGAGGTGCGGGTATAAAAGAGACCCAGTACTTC; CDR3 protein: CASRGAGIKETQYF
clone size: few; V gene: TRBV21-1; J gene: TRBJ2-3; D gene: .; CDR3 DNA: TGTGCCAGCCCCGGGACAAATCAAACAGATACGCAGTATTTT; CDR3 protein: CASPGTNQTDTQYF
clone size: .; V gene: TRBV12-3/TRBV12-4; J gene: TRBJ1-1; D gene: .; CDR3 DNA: TGTGCCAGCAGTTTAGGACACCTGGGGAACACTGAAGCTTTCTTT; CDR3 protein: CASSLGHLGNTEAFF
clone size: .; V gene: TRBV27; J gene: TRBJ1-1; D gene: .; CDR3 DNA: TGTGCCAGCAGTTTAGCACCGCGAACTGAAGCTTTCTTT; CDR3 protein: CASSLAPRTEAFF
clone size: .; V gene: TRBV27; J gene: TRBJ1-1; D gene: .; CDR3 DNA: TGTGCCAGCAGTCCCCAACAGGGTAAGGGTACAGAAGCTTTCTTT; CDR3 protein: CASSPQQGKGTEAFF
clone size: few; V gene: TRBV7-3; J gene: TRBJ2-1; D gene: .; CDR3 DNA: TGTGCCAGCAGCTTAGGGGGAAGAACGGGTGAGCAGTTCTTC; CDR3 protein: CASSLGGRTGEQFF
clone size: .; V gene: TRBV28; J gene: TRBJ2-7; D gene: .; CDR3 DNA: TGTGCCAGCACCCTTGACCCTAAAGGGTACGAGCAGTACTTC; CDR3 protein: CASTLDPKGYEQYF
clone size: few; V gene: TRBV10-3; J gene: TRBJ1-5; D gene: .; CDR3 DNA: TGTGCCATCAGTGAGTCGGGCCCGCTCGTTAATCAGCCCCAGCATTTT; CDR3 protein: CAISESGPLVNQPQHF
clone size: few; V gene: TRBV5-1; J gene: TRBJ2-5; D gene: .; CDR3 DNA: TGCGCCAGCAGCAAAATGACAGCCTATCAAGAGACCCAGTACTTC; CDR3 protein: CASSKMTAYQETQYF
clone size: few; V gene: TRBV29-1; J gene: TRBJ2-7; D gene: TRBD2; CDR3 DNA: TGCAGCGTTCTGTTGACTAGCGGGAGGGTCTCCTACGAGCAGTACTTC; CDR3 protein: CSVLLTSGRVSYEQYF
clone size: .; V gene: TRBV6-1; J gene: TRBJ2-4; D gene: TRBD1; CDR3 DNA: TGTGCCAGCAGTCAGACAGGGACCGCCAAAAACATTCAGTACTTC; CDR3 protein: CASSQTGTAKNIQYF
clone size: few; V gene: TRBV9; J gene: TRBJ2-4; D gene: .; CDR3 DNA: TGTGCCAGCAGCGGGGGGGCGGGATCACTAGCCAAAAACATTCAGTACTTC; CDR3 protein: CASSGGAGSLAKNIQYF
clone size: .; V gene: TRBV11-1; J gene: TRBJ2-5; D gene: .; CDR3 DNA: TGTGCCAGCAGCTTGGAGAGTCCCGGGGCAAAACGACGGGAGACCCAGTACTTC; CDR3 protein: CASSLESPGAKRRETQYF
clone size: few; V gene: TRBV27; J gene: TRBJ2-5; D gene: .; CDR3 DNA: TGTGCCAGCAGTTTGGGACCGGGCGGAGAAGAGACCCAGTACTTC; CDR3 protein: CASSLGPGGEETQYF
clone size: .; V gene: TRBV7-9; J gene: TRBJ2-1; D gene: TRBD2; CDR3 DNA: TGTGCCAGCAGCCTAAAGGGATCTAGCGGGAGAAATGAGCAGTTCTTC; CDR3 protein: CASSLKGSSGRNEQFF
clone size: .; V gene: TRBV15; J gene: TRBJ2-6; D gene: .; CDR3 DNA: TGTGCCACCAGCAGATACCGGGACTGGGACTCTGGGGCCAACGTCCTGACTTTC; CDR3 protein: CATSRYRDWDSGANVLTF
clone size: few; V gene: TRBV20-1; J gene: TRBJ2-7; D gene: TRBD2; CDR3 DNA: TGCAGTGCTAGAGATGGTGGCGGGAGAAGGTACGAGCAGTACTTC; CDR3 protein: CSARDGGGRRYEQYF
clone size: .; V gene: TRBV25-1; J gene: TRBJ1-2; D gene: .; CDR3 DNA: TGTGCCAGCAGTGACCAGGTTGAGTATGGCTACACCTTC; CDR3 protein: CASSDQVEYGYTF
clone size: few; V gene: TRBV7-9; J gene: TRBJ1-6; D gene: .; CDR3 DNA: TGTGCCAGCAGCCAAGTGGGGATTAATTCACCCCTCCACTTT; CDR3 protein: CASSQVGINSPLHF
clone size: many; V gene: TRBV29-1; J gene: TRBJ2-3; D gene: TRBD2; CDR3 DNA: TGCAGCGTTGTGCGGGAGCCCCGCACAGATACGCAGTATTTT; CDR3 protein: CSVVREPRTDTQYF
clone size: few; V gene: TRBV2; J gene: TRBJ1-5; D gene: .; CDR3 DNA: TGTGCCAGCAGTGAAGGATATAGCAATCAGCCCCAGCATTTT; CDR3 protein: CASSEGYSNQPQHF
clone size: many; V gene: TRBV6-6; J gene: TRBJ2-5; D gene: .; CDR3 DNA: TGTGCCAGCAAGCCTAGCGCCCAAGTAACCCAGTACTTC; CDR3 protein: CASKPSAQVTQYF
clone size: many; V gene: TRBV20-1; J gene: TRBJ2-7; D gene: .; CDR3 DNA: TGCAGTGCTCAGAACTACGAGCAGTACTTC; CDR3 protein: CSAQNYEQYF
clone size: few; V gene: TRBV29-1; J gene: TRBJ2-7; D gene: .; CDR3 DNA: TGCAGTGTCAGGACAGATACCTACGAGCAGTACTTC; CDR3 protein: CSVRTDTYEQYF
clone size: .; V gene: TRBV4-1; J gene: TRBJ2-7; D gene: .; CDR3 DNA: TGCGCCAGCAGCCAAATACAGGGAAGACACGAGCAGTACTTC; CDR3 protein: CASSQIQGRHEQYF
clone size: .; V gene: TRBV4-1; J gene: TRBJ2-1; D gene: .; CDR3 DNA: TGCGCCAGCAGCCACCCCTTGGGGGGTCGCAATGAGCAGTTCTTC; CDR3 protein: CASSHPLGGRNEQFF
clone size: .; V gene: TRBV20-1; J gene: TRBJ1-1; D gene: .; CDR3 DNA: TGCAGTGCTGGGGACGGTCCCTTGAACACTGAAGCTTTCTTT; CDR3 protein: CSAGDGPLNTEAFF
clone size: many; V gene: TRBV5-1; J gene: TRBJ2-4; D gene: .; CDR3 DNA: TGCGCCAGCAGCCCCACAGGGGCGGGGGCCAAAAACATTCAGTACTTC; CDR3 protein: CASSPTGAGAKNIQYF